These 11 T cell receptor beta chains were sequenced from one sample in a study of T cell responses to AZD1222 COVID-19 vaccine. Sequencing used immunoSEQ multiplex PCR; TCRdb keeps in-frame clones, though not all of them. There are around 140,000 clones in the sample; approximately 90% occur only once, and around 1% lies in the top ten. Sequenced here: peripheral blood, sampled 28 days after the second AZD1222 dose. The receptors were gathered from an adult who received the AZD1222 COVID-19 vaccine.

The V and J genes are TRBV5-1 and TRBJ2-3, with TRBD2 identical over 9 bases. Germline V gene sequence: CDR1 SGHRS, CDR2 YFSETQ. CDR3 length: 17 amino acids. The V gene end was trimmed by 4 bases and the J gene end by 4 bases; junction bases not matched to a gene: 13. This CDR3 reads CASSPQALAGVPDTQYF. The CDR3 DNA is TGCGCCAGCAGCCCCCAGGCCTTAGCGGGAGTCCCAGATACGCAGTATTTT. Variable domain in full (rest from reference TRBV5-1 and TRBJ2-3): KAGVTQTPRYLIKTRGQQVTLSCSPISGHRSVSWYQQTPGQGLQFLFEYFSETQRNKGNFPGRFSGRQFSNSRSEMNVSTLELGDSALYLCASSPQALAGVPDTQYFGPGTRLTVL.

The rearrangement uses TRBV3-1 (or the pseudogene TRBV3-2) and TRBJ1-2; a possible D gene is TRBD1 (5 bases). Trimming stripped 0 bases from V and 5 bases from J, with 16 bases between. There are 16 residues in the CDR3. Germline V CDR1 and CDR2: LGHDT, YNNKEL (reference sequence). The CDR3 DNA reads TGTGCCAGCAGCCAAGATCCAAGGGGCGGGGGGTATGGCTACACCTTC. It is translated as CASSQDPRGGGYGYTF.

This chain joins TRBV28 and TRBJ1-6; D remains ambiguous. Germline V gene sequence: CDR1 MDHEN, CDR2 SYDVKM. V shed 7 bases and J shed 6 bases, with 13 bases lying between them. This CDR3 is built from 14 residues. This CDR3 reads CASILHFTNSPLHF. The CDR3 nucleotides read TGTGCCAGCATCCTACATTTTACTAATTCACCCCTCCACTTT.

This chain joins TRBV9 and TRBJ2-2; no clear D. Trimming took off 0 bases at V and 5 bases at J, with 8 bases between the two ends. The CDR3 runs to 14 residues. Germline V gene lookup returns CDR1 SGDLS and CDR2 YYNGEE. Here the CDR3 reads CASSVDPVTGELFF. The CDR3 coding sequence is TGTGCCAGCAGCGTAGACCCAGTGACCGGGGAGCTGTTTTTT.

The CDR3 nucleotides are TGTGCCAGCTCGGGGGACTCAAACACTGAAGCTTTCTTT. This translates into CASSGDSNTEAFF. The rearrangement links TRBV18 to TRBJ1-1; maybe TRBD1 (5 bases). The CDR3 totals 13 residues. V was trimmed by 6 bases and J by 2 bases, leaving 10 bases between them. The germline V gene encodes CDR1 KGHSH and CDR2 LQKENI.

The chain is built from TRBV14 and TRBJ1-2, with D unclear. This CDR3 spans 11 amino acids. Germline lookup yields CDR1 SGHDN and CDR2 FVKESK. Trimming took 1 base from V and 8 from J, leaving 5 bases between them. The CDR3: CASSQGYGYTF. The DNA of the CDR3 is TGTGCCAGCAGCCAAGGCTACGGCTACACCTTC.

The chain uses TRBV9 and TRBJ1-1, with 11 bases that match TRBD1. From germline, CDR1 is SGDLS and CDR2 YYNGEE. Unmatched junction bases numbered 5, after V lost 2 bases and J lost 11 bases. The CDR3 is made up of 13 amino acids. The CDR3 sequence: CASSVGTGGRAFF. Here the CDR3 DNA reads TGTGCCAGCAGCGTCGGGACAGGGGGGCGGGCTTTCTTT.

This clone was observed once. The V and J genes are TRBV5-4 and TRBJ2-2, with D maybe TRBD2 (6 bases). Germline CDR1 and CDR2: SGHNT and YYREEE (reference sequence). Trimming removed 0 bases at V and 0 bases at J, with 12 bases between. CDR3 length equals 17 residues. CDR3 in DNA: TGTGCCAGCAGCTTGGGGCTAGGCGGGGCGAACACCGGGGAGCTGTTTTTT. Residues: CASSLGLGGANTGELFF. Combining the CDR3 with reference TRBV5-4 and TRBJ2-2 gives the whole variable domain ETGVTQSPTHLIKTRGQQVTLRCSSQSGHNTVSWYQQALGQGPQFIFQYYREEENGRGNFPPRFSGLQFPNYSSELNVNALELDDSALYLCASSLGLGGANTGELFFGEGSRLTVL.

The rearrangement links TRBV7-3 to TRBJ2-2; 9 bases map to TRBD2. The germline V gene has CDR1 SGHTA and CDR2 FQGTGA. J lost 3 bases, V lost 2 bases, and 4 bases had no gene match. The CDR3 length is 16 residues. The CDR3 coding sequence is TGTGCCAGCAGCTTAGCGGGAGGGCCGGACACCGGGGAGCTGTTTTTT. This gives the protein CASSLAGGPDTGELFF.

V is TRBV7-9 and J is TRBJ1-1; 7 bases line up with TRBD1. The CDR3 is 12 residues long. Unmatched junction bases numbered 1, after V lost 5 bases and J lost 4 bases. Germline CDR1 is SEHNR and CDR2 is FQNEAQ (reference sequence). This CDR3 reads CASSRDSTEAFF. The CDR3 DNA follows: TGTGCCAGCAGCCGGGACAGCACTGAAGCTTTCTTT. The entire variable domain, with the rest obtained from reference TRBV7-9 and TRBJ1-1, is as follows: DTGVSQNPRHKITKRGQNVTFRCDPISEHNRLYWYRQTLGQGPEFLTYFQNEAQLEKSRLLSDRFSAERPKGSFSTLEIQRTEQGDSAMYLCASSRDSTEAFFGQGTRLTVV.

Here the CDR3 DNA reads TGTGCCACCATGGACGATCAAACCTACGAGCAGTACTTC. This codes for CATMDDQTYEQYF. V and J are TRBV19 and TRBJ2-7; the D is unclear. CDR3 length: 13 residues. V lost 10 bases, J lost 2 bases, and 15 bases lay in between. CDR1 and CDR2 (germline): LNHDA, SQIVND (reference sequence).